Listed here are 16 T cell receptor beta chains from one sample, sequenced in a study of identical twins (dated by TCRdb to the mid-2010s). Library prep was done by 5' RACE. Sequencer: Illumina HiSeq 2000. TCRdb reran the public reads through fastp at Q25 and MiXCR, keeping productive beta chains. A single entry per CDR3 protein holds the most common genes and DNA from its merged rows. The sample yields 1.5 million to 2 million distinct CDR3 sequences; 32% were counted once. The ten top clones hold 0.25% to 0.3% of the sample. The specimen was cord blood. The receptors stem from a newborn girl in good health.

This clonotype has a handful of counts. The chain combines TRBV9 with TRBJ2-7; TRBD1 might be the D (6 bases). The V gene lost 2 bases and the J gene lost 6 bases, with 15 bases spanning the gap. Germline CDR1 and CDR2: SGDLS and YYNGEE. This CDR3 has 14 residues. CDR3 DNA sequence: TGTGCCAGCAGCGTCCGGCAGGGGTTGGGCGAGCAGTACTTC. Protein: CASSVRQGLGEQYF.

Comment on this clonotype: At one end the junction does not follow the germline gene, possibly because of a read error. For the CDR3, the DNA is TGCGCCAGCAGCCTCCCATTGGTTAACTATGGCTACACCTTC. Encoded protein: CASSLPLVNYGYTF. J is TRBJ1-2 and V is TRBV28; D remains unclear. Germline CDR1 reads MDHEN; CDR2 reads SYDVKM. This CDR3 has 14 amino acids.

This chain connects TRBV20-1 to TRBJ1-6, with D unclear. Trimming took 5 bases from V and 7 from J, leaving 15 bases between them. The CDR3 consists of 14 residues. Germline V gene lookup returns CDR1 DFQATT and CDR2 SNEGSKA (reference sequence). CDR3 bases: TGCAGTGCTCTGACCGGACGAGAAAATTCACCCCTCCACTTT. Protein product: CSALTGRENSPLHF.

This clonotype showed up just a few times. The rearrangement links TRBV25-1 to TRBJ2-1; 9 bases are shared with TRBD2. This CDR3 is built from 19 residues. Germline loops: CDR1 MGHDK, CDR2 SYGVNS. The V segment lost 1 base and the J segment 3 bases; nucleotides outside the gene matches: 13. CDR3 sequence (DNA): TGTGCCAGCAGTGAATTTAAGCGGGGGGACCCCCCTTACTACAATGAGCAGTTCTTC. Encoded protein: CASSEFKRGDPPYYNEQFF.

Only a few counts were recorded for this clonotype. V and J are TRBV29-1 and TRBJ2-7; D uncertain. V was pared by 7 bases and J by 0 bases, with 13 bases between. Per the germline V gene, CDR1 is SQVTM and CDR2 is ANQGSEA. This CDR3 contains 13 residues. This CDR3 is CSAIQASSYEQYF. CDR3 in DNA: TGCAGCGCGATCCAGGCGAGCTCCTACGAGCAGTACTTC.

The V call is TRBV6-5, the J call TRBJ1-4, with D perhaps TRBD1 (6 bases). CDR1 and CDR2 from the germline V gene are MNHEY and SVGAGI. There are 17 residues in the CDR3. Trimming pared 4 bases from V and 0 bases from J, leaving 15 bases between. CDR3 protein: CASSLYRDLATNEKLFF. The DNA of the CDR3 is TGTGCCAGCAGTTTATACAGGGACCTGGCAACTAATGAAAAACTGTTTTTT.

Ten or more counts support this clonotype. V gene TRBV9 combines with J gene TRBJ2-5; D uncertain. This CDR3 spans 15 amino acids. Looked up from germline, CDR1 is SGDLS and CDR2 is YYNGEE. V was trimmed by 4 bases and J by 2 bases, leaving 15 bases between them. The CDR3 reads CASSPDSGLQETQYF. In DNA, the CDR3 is TGTGCCAGCAGCCCTGACTCGGGCCTTCAAGAGACCCAGTACTTC. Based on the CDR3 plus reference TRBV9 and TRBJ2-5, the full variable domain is DSGVTQTPKHLITATGQRVTLRCSPRSGDLSVYWYQQSLDQGLQFLIQYYNGEERAKGNILERFSAQQFPDLHSELNLSSLELGDSALYFCASSPDSGLQETQYFGPGTRLLVL.

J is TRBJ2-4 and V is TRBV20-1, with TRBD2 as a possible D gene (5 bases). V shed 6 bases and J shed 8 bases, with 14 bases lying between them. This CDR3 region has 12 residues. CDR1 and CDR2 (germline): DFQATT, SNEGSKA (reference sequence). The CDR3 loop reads CSAPWARDIQYF. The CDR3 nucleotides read TGCAGTGCCCCCTGGGCGAGGGACATTCAGTACTTC.

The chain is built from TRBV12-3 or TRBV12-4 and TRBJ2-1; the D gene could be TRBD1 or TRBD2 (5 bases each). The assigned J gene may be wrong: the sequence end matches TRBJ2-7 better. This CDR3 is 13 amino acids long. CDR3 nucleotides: TGTGCCAGCAGTTTCTGGGGGTACAATGAGCAGTACTTC. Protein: CASSFWGYNEQYF.

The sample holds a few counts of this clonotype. The CDR3 DNA follows: TGCGCCAGCAGCTTGGAAACCGAAGGTGAGCAGTTCTTC. This sequence encodes CASSLETEGEQFF. The chain joins TRBV5-1 to TRBJ2-1, with no clear D. From germline, CDR1 is SGHRS and CDR2 YFSETQ. Trimming removed 0 bases from V and 9 bases from J, with 10 bases in between. The CDR3 runs to 13 residues. The variable domain in full, with the rest retrieved from reference TRBV5-1 and TRBJ2-1, is KAGVTQTPRYLIKTRGQQVTLSCSPISGHRSVSWYQQTPGQGLQFLFEYFSETQRNKGNFPGRFSGRQFSNSRSEMNVSTLELGDSALYLCASSLETEGEQFFGPGTRLTVL.

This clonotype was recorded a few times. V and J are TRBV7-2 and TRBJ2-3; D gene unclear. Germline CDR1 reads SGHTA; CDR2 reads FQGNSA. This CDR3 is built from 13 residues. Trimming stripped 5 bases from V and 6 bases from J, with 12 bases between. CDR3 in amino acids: CASSRLNGDTQYF. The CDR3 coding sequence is TGTGCCAGCAGCCGACTTAATGGGGATACGCAGTATTTT.

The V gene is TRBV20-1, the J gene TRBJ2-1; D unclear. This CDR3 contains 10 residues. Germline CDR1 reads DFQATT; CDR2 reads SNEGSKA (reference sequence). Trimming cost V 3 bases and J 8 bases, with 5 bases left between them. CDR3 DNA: TGCAGTGCTAGGACCTATGAGCAGTTCTTC. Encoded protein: CSARTYEQFF.

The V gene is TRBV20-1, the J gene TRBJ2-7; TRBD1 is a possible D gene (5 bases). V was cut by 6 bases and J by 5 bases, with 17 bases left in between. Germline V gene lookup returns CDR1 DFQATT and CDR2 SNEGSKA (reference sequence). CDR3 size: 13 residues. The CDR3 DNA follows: TGCAGTGCCCCATTCACCTGGGGCCACGAGCAGTACTTC. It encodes CSAPFTWGHEQYF.

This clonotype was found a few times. The DNA for the CDR3 is TGTGCCAGCAGCTCAAATAGCGGGAGGGCCTCCGAGCAGTACTTC. Amino acids: CASSSNSGRASEQYF. This chain links TRBV5-4 with TRBJ2-7; 11 nucleotides align to TRBD2. Germline values: CDR1 SGHNT, CDR2 YYREEE (reference sequence). The CDR3 has 15 amino acids. With V trimmed by 3 bases and J by 6 bases, 8 bases remained unmatched.

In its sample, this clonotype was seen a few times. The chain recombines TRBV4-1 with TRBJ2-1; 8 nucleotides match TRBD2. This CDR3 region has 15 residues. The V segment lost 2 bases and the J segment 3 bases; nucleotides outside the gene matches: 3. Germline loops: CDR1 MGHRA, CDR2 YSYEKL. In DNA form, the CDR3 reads TGCGCCAGCAGCCAATTCGGGACTAGCTACAATGAGCAGTTCTTC. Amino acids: CASSQFGTSYNEQFF.

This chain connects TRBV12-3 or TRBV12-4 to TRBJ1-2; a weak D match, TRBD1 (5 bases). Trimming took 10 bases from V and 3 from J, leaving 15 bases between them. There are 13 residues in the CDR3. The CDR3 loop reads CAILEGHDYGYTF. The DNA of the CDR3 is TGTGCCATCCTTGAAGGACACGACTATGGCTACACCTTC.